This T cell receptor (beta chain) was retrieved from a study of blood T cell repertoires in COVID-19. Looking at the study overall: Some COVID-19 samples were acute and others convalescent; all came from the United States, Italy and Spain. From T cells, B-cell-depleted T cells, or PBMCs came the material, which was cDNA or gDNA.

TCRdb's table, derived via immunoSEQ multiplex PCR, lists solely in-frame clones and lacks some. The table lists approximately 24,000 clones, 85% to 95% of them singletons. V was cut by 7 bases and J by 2 bases, with 15 bases left in between. The CDR3 covers 14 residues. The germline gives CDR1 MNHEY, CDR2 SMNVEV (reference sequence). This clonotype was sampled from a human donor in a cohort sampled during active COVID-19. Specimen: peripheral blood. J is TRBJ2-7 and V is TRBV27; D call uncertain. CDR3 DNA sequence: TGTGCCAGCATCGCTCCGGGTGGCACCTACGAGCAGTACTTC. As protein: CASIAPGGTYEQYF.